Below, one T cell receptor beta chain is given with its context. Its cognate antigen is unknown. This specimen comes from a study of beta chain features in type 1 diabetes. Whole-study results and caveats: Across all four CD4+ subsets, people with type 1 diabetes showed modestly shorter TCRB CDR3s.

Reverse transcribing all isolated RNA meant expressed TCRB transcripts were sequenced. Measured with immunoSEQ multiplex PCR; TCRdb has only the in-frame clones, and not every one. This sample has more than 250,000 clones, with approximately 24% found just once. The CDR3 is 14 residues long. Germline-derived CDR1 and CDR2 are SGDLS and YYNGEE. V shed 3 bases and J shed 4 bases, with 14 bases lying between them. The chain couples TRBV9 to TRBJ2-7; D may be TRBD2 (6 bases). Sequenced sample: naive CD4+ T cells from blood. This receptor was identified in a woman aged 25-40 years with type 1 diabetes. The CDR3 bases are TGTGCCAGCAGCGCCCTACCAGGAGGGTACGAGCAGTACTTC. Protein product: CASSALPGGYEQYF. Supplemented by reference TRBV9 and TRBJ2-7, the full variable domain reads DSGVTQTPKHLITATGQRVTLRCSPRSGDLSVYWYQQSLDQGLQFLIQYYNGEERAKGNILERFSAQQFPDLHSELNLSSLELGDSALYFCASSALPGGYEQYFGPGTRLTVT.